This TCR beta chain was sequenced in a study of molecular identifiers for immune sequencing clone quantification (dated by TCRdb to the late 2010s). Study-level background: In a replicate experiment, RNA from about 20,000 or 100,000 naive CD8 T cells was split into five aliquots, four of which were sequenced. This methods study benchmarked molecular-identifier clustering-based TCR repertoire sequencing (MIDCIRS) and TCR RNA copy counting, using CD8 T cells to do so. Beyond this particular receptor, the publication reports: Spiked-in Jurkat TCR RNA equal to a single cell's worth was reported to be detectable even within 1,100,000 naive CD8 T cells. When barcode sub-clustering was omitted, TCR diversity was inflated by chimeric consensus sequences, with chimeras reaching as high as 47%. Highly expanded clone sizes could be underestimated if identical TCR molecules share a barcode. In CMV-specific effector cells, clones with more than 20 RNA copies accounted for over 97% of molecules, whereas in naive cells such clones accounted for under 1%. Modeling gave about three recovered TCR RNA copies per cell versus 8 to 10 by digital PCR, implying around 33% capture efficiency. Spiked-in Jurkat TCR RNA (10 copies' worth), which is not part of the donor repertoire, was contained in the naive libraries.

Naive CD8 T cell libraries were made from 20,000 to 1,000,000 sorted cells using 10%, 30% or 50% of purified RNA. Naive CD8 T cells were FACS-sorted as CD8+CD4-CCR7+CD45RA+ on a BD FACSAria II into RLT Plus buffer. To test detection sensitivity, Jurkat RNA equal to approximately 10 TCR copies was added to samples of about 17,000-1,100,000 naive CD8 T cells. CD8 T cells were enriched with RosetteSep CD8+ T Cell Enrichment Cocktail and Ficoll-Paque, followed by ACK red cell lysis. Receptor libraries were prepared by PCR. Sequencing was performed on a NextSeq 500. Bulk TCR libraries were generated as previously described, with the TCR primers listed in Table S5 used. The Qiagen AllPrep DNA/RNA kit was used to purify total RNA. Before analysis, reads from multiple sequencing runs of the same library were pooled. The paper's processing steps were these. Reads were retained only if an exact TCR constant sequence was present, and the retained reads were trimmed to 150 nt and grouped according to their 12-nt molecular barcodes. Within each barcode group, reads were sub-clustered at a 15% Levenshtein threshold, and quality-weighted consensus sequences were built per RNA molecule. Non-functional sequences were removed, as were lower-count sequences one edit away from another. Based on a fit of two negative binomial distributions, barcode sub-clusters having less than 20% of the maximum read count were discarded. TCRdb ran its own pipeline on the public reads, namely fastp trimming at Q25 and MiXCR clone calling, and kept in-frame beta chains. Duplicate CDR3 protein sequences are folded into a single record with the most common DNA and genes. These V and J calls rely on TCRdb rather than the paper's analysis. Present in this sample are some 320,000 distinct CDR3 sequences, 24% of which were seen just once. 0.65% to 0.95% of the sample lies in the top ten.

From the cysteine through the phenylalanine, the CDR3 covers 16 amino acids. The CDR3 DNA has 48 bases and is translated from base 1. Trimming leaves V shorter by 0 bases and J shorter by 6 bases, with the junction holding 10 bases beyond the gene matches. CDR1 and CDR2 were assigned from the germline V gene as MNHEY and SVGAGI. In its sample, this clonotype was seen many times. This receptor's antigen is unknown. No per-base quality is available; no much larger clone lies one base away. Material for sequencing was naive CD8+ T cells from blood, with Jurkat cell RNA spiked in. Reading the label with the study, this specimen's cell subset or site is: FACS-sorted CD8+CD4-CCR7+CD45RA+ naive T cells. The sequence links TRBV6-5 to TRBJ2-7, and 8 junctional nucleotides match TRBD1. This TCR was recovered from a human donor in good health. Some libraries in this study had Jurkat cell RNA spiked in. The base sequence is TGTGCCAGCAGTTACTCGAATCCAGGGGGCCCGTCCGAGCAGTACTTC. It specifies CASSYSNPGGPSEQYF.